This T cell receptor beta chain was observed in a study of T cell repertoires in cytomegalovirus infection. Study in general: It was the public TCR beta signatures that indicated both CMV infection and matching HLA type. Overall study findings and caveats: There were HLA-C-restricted CMV-specific TCR beta clonotypes dominating the ex vivo response. People with CMV and the relevant HLA were identified by cumulative public TCR beta family frequency.

From the reads, TCRdb called clonotypes with MiXCR, one entry per CDR3 protein. The repertoire has about 130,000 distinct CDR3 sequences, roughly a quarter of them found once; the top ten carry 30% to 35%. A note on this clonotype: Its cognate antigen is unknown.

The V and J ends lost 5 bases and 6 bases, in that order; junction bases with no gene match: 3. The CDR3 is 14 residues long. Germline V gene lookup returns CDR1 SNHLY and CDR2 FYNNEI. This clonotype was sampled from a human donor in good health (CMV status not recorded). Some clones in this sample may be carry-over from other donors' samples. Sequenced: PBMCs, sequenced either directly or after in vitro stimulation (not recorded which). The V and J genes are TRBV2 and TRBJ1-5, with 11 bases lining up with TRBD1. In DNA form, the CDR3 reads TGTGCCAGCAGTTCCGGGACAGGGGGTCAGCCCCAGCATTTT. Translating it yields CASSSGTGGQPQHF. Drawing the rest from reference TRBV2 and TRBJ1-5, the complete variable domain is EPEVTQTPSHQVTQMGQEVILRCVPISNHLYFYWYRQILGQKVEFLVSFYNNEISEKSEIFDDQFSVERPDGSNFTLKIRSTKLEDSAMYFCASSSGTGGQPQHFGDGTRLSIL.